The 21 T cell receptor beta chains listed next were all sequenced from one sample in a study of blood T cell repertoires in COVID-19. The assay was immunoSEQ multiplex PCR, and TCRdb's table has in-frame clones only and misses some. The sample holds about 85,000 clones, 82% seen once. Sequenced input: peripheral blood. The receptor set was obtained from a woman older than 75 with acute or convalescent COVID-19.

This sequence joins TRBV6-1 and TRBJ1-6; D gene uncertain. This CDR3 comprises 16 residues. From germline, CDR1 is MNHNS and CDR2 SASEGT. V shed 3 bases and J shed 9 bases, with 18 bases lying between them. The CDR3 here is CASSDLSQAGTSPLHF. In DNA form, the CDR3 reads TGTGCCAGCAGTGATCTTTCCCAGGCGGGAACTTCACCCCTCCACTTT.

The V call is TRBV3-1 (or the pseudogene TRBV3-2), the J call TRBJ1-5; the D gene is possibly TRBD1 (5 bases). V was cut by 4 bases and J by 0 bases, with 10 bases left in between. CDR1 LGHDT and CDR2 YNNKEL come from the germline V gene (reference sequence). CDR3 length: 15 residues. Here the CDR3 reads CASSLTGDSNQPQHF. The CDR3 coding sequence is TGTGCCAGCAGCCTCACAGGAGATAGCAATCAGCCCCAGCATTTT.

A single count supports this clone. The chain carries TRBV18 and TRBJ2-5; the D gene is possibly TRBD2 (7 bases). This CDR3 has 16 residues. Per germline, CDR1 KGHSH and CDR2 LQKENI. The V and J ends lost 3 bases and 1 base respectively, with 15 bases between them. The CDR3 sequence: CASSPARGGPQETQYF. The CDR3 DNA sequence: TGTGCCAGCTCACCGGCTAGGGGGGGCCCCCAAGAGACCCAGTACTTC.

This chain links TRBV2 with TRBJ2-7; D is unresolved. Germline lookup yields CDR1 SNHLY and CDR2 FYNNEI. V lost 6 bases, J lost 0 bases, and 15 bases lay in between. The length of the CDR3 is 15 residues. The chain's CDR3 is CASRAQQVSSYEQYF. CDR3 sequence (DNA): TGTGCCAGCAGAGCCCAGCAGGTCAGCTCCTACGAGCAGTACTTC.

A few counts support this clone. V gene TRBV5-1 combines with J gene TRBJ2-3, with 14 bases matching TRBD2. Trimming removed 3 bases from V and 2 bases from J; junction bases left unmatched: 2. This CDR3 has 16 residues. Germline V gene lookup returns CDR1 SGHRS and CDR2 YFSETQ. The CDR3 sequence: CASSSGLAGVTDTQYF. The CDR3 bases are TGCGCCAGCAGCTCGGGACTAGCGGGGGTCACAGATACGCAGTATTTT.

The rearrangement links TRBV7-9 to TRBJ2-1; D is unresolved. Deletions cut 1 base from V and 11 bases from J, with 12 bases between. CDR1 is SEHNR and CDR2 is FQNEAQ in the germline V gene (reference sequence). The length of the CDR3 is 13 residues. CDR3 coding DNA: TGTGCCAGCAGCTTAGATGCCGTCAGGCAGCAGTTCTTC. Residues: CASSLDAVRQQFF.

The gene calls are TRBV11-3 and TRBJ2-1, with TRBD2 matching over 10 bases. The V segment lost 0 bases and the J segment 4 bases; nucleotides outside the gene matches: 6. From germline, CDR1 is SGHNT and CDR2 YENEEA. The CDR3 runs 17 residues. The CDR3 loop is CASSLDGALAGYNEQFF. The CDR3 coding sequence is TGTGCCAGCAGCTTAGATGGGGCACTAGCGGGGTACAATGAGCAGTTCTTC.

The chain is built from TRBV20-1 and TRBJ2-7, with D tentatively TRBD2 (6 bases). CDR3 length: 11 residues. The V end lost 8 bases, the J end lost 5 bases, and 13 bases lay between the germline ends. Germline loops: CDR1 DFQATT, CDR2 SNEGSKA (reference sequence). The CDR3 DNA is TGCAGTTCACGGACTACTGACGAGCAGTACTTC. It encodes CSSRTTDEQYF.

The chain recombines TRBV18 with TRBJ1-1; 7 bases fit TRBD1. This CDR3 region has 13 residues. The germline gives CDR1 KGHSH, CDR2 LQKENI. J was trimmed by 1 base and V by 4 bases; bases with no gene match: 0. The CDR3 nucleotides read TGTGCCAGCTCACGGGACAGGAACACTGAAGCTTTCTTT. Its translation: CASSRDRNTEAFF.

The chain uses TRBV29-1 and TRBJ1-2, with 10 nucleotides matching TRBD1. The V gene end was trimmed by 6 bases and the J gene end by 7 bases; junction bases not matched to a gene: 11. This CDR3 comprises 14 residues. The germline V gene has CDR1 SQVTM and CDR2 ANQGSEA. Here the CDR3 DNA reads TGCAGCGTAAACTCCGGGACAGGGGTTGGTGGCTACACCTTC. Translating gives CSVNSGTGVGGYTF.

This clone has only one observation. The chain joins TRBV9 to TRBJ2-2, with 8 bases fitting TRBD1. The CDR3 covers 16 residues. The J segment lost 0 bases and the V segment lost 2 bases, leaving 3 bases of the junction unmatched. Germline lookup yields CDR1 SGDLS and CDR2 YYNGEE. This CDR3 reads CASSVRGLTNTGELFF. CDR3 DNA sequence: TGTGCCAGCAGCGTCAGGGGGCTTACGAACACCGGGGAGCTGTTTTTT.

J is TRBJ2-3 and V is TRBV7-3, with 9 bases aligning to TRBD2. The CDR3 is 15 residues long. Germline V gives CDR1 SGHTA, CDR2 FQGTGA. Trimming removed 5 bases from V and 1 base from J; junction bases left unmatched: 4. The CDR3 loop is CASSERGARTDTQYF. CDR3 DNA: TGTGCCAGCAGCGAGCGGGGGGCCCGCACAGATACGCAGTATTTT. Drawing the rest from reference TRBV7-3 and TRBJ2-3, the complete variable domain is GAGVSQTPSNKVTEKGKYVELRCDPISGHTALYWYRQSLGQGPEFLIYFQGTGAADDSGLPNDRFFAVRPEGSVSTLKIQRTERGDSAVYLCASSERGARTDTQYFGPGTRLTVL.

The J gene is TRBJ2-3, the V gene TRBV5-1, with 9 bases aligning to TRBD2. The J segment lost 1 base and the V segment lost 6 bases, leaving 9 bases of the junction unmatched. Germline-derived CDR1 and CDR2 are SGHRS and YFSETQ. The CDR3 covers 16 residues. In nucleotides, the CDR3 is TGCGCCAGCACCCTCGCACTAGCGGGCCGCACAGATACGCAGTATTTT. This gives the protein CASTLALAGRTDTQYF.

The chain couples TRBV24-1 to TRBJ2-3; TRBD1 is a possible D gene (5 bases). With 1 base removed from V and 7 bases from J, the gap between germline ends came to 14 bases. This CDR3 spans 15 amino acids. Per germline, CDR1 KGHDR and CDR2 SFDVKD. DNA of the CDR3: TGTGCCACCAGTGATTTCGGCAGGGTTGAGCATACGCAGTATTTT. This gives the protein CATSDFGRVEHTQYF.

The chain is built from TRBV6-5 and TRBJ2-1; 9 nucleotides agree with TRBD1. The CDR3 is 15 residues long. With 0 bases clipped from V and 4 bases from J, the junction kept 1 base outside the gene matches. Germline lookup yields CDR1 MNHEY and CDR2 SVGAGI. DNA for the CDR3: TGTGCCAGCAGTTACTCCGGGACAGGGTACAATGAGCAGTTCTTC. This codes for CASSYSGTGYNEQFF.

The gene calls are TRBV18 and TRBJ1-5; no reliable D call. This CDR3 contains 16 residues. The V end was cut by 3 bases, the J end by 1 base, with 13 bases between. Germline V gives CDR1 KGHSH, CDR2 LQKENI. The CDR3 nucleotides read TGTGCCAGCTCACCGGAGAAGGTAATAAGCAATCAGCCCCAGCATTTT. The encoded protein is CASSPEKVISNQPQHF.

This rearrangement joins TRBV6-2 or TRBV6-3 to TRBJ2-5; 13 bases agree with TRBD2. Germline CDR1 MNHEY, CDR2 SVGEGT. V shed 0 bases, J shed 4 bases, and the junction held 2 bases outside the gene matches. This CDR3 region has 16 residues. DNA for the CDR3: TGTGCCAGCAGTTACTCGACTAGCGGGGGGAGAGAGACCCAGTACTTC. Protein sequence: CASSYSTSGGRETQYF.

This chain uses TRBV19 with TRBJ1-5; 9 nucleotides agree with TRBD1. The V and J ends lost 2 bases and 4 bases, in that order; junction bases with no gene match: 3. Germline loops: CDR1 LNHDA, CDR2 SQIVND (reference sequence). The CDR3 totals 15 residues. CDR3 sequence reads: CASSIRGQGNQPQHF. As DNA, the CDR3 is TGTGCCAGTAGTATAAGAGGACAGGGGAATCAGCCCCAGCATTTT.

The chain has TRBV19 and TRBJ1-4; perhaps TRBD1 as D (5 bases). V was shortened by 2 bases and J by 3 bases, with 10 bases between the two germline ends. CDR3 length: 15 residues. In germline, CDR1 is LNHDA, CDR2 SQIVND (reference sequence). The CDR3 nucleotides are TGTGCCAGTAGTATACAGGGAGGGGCTAATGAAAAACTGTTTTTT. This sequence encodes CASSIQGGANEKLFF.

V gene TRBV19 combines with J gene TRBJ2-2; 7 bases line up with TRBD1. CDR1 and CDR2 from the germline V gene are LNHDA and SQIVND (reference sequence). J gave up 5 bases and V 5 bases, and 8 bases lay outside the gene matches. The CDR3 extends over 15 amino acids. CDR3 residues: CASSPTGLKTGELFF. DNA for the CDR3: TGTGCCAGTAGTCCGACAGGGTTGAAGACCGGGGAGCTGTTTTTT.

V and J are TRBV6-1 and TRBJ2-1, with D maybe TRBD1 (5 bases). V lost 2 bases to trimming and J lost 9 bases, with 11 bases between them. This CDR3 is built from 13 residues. The germline V gene has CDR1 MNHNS and CDR2 SASEGT. The CDR3 DNA sequence: TGTGCCAGCAGTGAACAGGGTCTCGGTGAGCAGTTCTTC. Amino acids: CASSEQGLGEQFF.